This record concerns one T cell receptor beta chain sequence. Germline V gene lookup returns CDR1 SGHAT and CDR2 FQDESV (reference sequence). The CDR3 is 14 residues long. V was pared by 5 bases and J by 3 bases, with 14 bases between. Seattle participants joined during active infection and were tracked over time. The data originate from a study of blood T cell repertoires in COVID-19. Study context: The study drew acute and convalescent COVID-19 samples from the United States, Italy and Spain. Nucleic acid was either cDNA or gDNA, and it came from T cells, B-cell-depleted T cells, or PBMCs.

Original methodology: Amplification of reference gene primers was used by the study to estimate nucleated cell counts. Assay used: immunoSEQ multiplex PCR; TCRdb lists only in-frame clones, some missing. V and J calls and clone size are those listed in that table; D and trimming were worked out from the DNA. Counted here are some 200,000 clones, roughly 84% occurring once; the ten biggest clones make up more than 14%. The sample was peripheral blood. The TCR comes from a woman between 65 and 79 years old with COVID-19, enrolled during active disease. The chain carries TRBV11-1 and TRBJ2-7; weak D call: TRBD1 (8 bases). The CDR3 DNA is TGTGCCAGCAGCCCGACAGGGGAGGGCTACGAGCAGTACTTC. Protein: CASSPTGEGYEQYF.